This is a list of T cell receptor beta chains from one sample in a study of blood T cell repertoires in COVID-19. Generated by immunoSEQ multiplex PCR, the TCRdb table keeps only in-frame clones and is missing some. The sample shows roughly 160,000 clones, roughly 90% of them seen only once. Sequencing used PBMCs or T cells enriched from blood (not recorded which). Receptors were obtained from a woman aged 50 to 60 who had recovered from COVID-19. Both conserved end residues are trimmed from each CDR3.

TRBV5-1	TRBJ1-3	ASSKGGTPGNTIY
TRBV5-6	TRBJ2-3	ASSLRGTGADTQY
TRBV7-2	TRBJ1-6	ASSPNPNSSLH
TRBV9	TRBJ2-3	ASSITDTQY
TRBV3-1/TRBV3-2	TRBJ1-1	ASSYRGATEAF
TRBV24-1	TRBJ2-3	ATWSGLAGVVLNSTDTQY
TRBV20-1	TRBJ1-5	SASEDRGQWQPQH
TRBV5-8	TRBJ1-2	ASSLQGANYGYT
TRBV27	TRBJ1-5	ASRGQGIQPQH
TRBV2	TRBJ2-1	ASSGQLSSGLSSYNEQF
TRBV4-1	TRBJ2-1	ASSQAAVSSYNEQF
TRBV29-1	TRBJ2-5	SVARTGREETQY
TRBV7-2	TRBJ2-2	ASRPTGVLTGELF
TRBV4-1	TRBJ2-7	ASSPTWTSGSYEQY
TRBV5-1	TRBJ2-2	ASSLLSGLGGTGELF
TRBV30	TRBJ1-6	AWSAGTTSSYNSPLH
TRBV5-1	TRBJ2-3	ASNKRGRVEDTQY
TRBV5-1	TRBJ2-1	ASSEARDRGHEQF
TRBV7-2	TRBJ2-5	ASGGWPGETQY
TRBV7-2	TRBJ2-1	ASSPDRVNEQF
TRBV21-1	TRBJ1-1	ASSKPGTANTEAF
TRBV19	TRBJ2-1	ASSATGTSGSRSYNEQF
TRBV7-9	TRBJ2-2	ASSFKTGFPGELF
TRBV6-5	TRBJ2-3	ASSYPGQGTQY
TRBV27	TRBJ2-3	ASSPRTVTTTDTQY
TRBV28	TRBJ2-5	ASSPRVTETQY
TRBV4-3	TRBJ1-2	ASSQAKAANYGYT
TRBV27	TRBJ1-1	ASSLHRGWRTEAF
TRBV7-8	TRBJ2-5	ASSLQDPETQY